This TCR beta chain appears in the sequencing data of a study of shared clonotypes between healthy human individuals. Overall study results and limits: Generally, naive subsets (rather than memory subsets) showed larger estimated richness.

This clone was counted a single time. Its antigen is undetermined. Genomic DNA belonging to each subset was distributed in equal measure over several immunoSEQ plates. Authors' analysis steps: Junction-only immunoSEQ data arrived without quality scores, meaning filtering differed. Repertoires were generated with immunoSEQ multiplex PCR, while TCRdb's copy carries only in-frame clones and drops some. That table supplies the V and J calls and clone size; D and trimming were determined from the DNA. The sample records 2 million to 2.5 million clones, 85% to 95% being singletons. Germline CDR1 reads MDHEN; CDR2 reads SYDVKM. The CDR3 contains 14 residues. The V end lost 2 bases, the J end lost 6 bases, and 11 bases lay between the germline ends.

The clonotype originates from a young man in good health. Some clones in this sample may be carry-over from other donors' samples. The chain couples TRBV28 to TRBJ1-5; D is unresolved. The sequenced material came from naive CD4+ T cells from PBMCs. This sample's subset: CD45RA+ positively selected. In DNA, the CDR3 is TGTGCCAGCAGTTTAAATTCCCGAGGTCAGCCCCAGCATTTT. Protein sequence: CASSLNSRGQPQHF.